The clone carrying this TCR beta chain was detected ten times or more. The data derive from a study of human T cells and chemical hapten exposure. The overall study: Patch testing was performed with 0.01% DPC on the upper back, with reading at 6 days. Small discrepancies in pooled library volume mainly accounted for the varying TCR yields per sample.

Documented time point: patch test 1, 2 weeks after DPC sensitization. Specified treatment: therapeutic diphenylcyclopropenone sensitization with weekly scalp DPC. The CDR3 consists of 16 residues. CDR1 ENHRY and CDR2 SYGVKD come from the germline V gene. The junction had 2 bases not matched to a gene; V was cut back by 0 bases and J by 1 base. The library labeled individual cDNA molecules by adding unique molecular identifiers to them. TCRdb used MiXCR to reprocess the RACE reads, holding one entry per CDR3 protein. This sample has 74,000 or so distinct CDR3 sequences, with approximately 12% found just once.

The chain has TRBV10-3 and TRBJ2-3, with 9 bases matching TRBD1. This clonotype was obtained from a woman aged 55 to 70 with alopecia areata. Some clones in this sample may be carry-over from other donors' samples. Sample: whole blood, taken in connection with sensitization to the hapten diphenylcyclopropenone (DPC). The CDR3 here is CAISESTGGGTDTQYF. CDR3 sequence (DNA): TGTGCCATCAGTGAGTCCACAGGGGGCGGCACAGATACGCAGTATTTT.